This entry concerns a single TCR beta chain. The antigen remains undetermined. Measured with immunoSEQ multiplex PCR; TCRdb has only the in-frame clones, and not every one. The table lists about 2 million clones, approximately 94% of them singletons. CD8 cells regarded as naive lacked CD45RO, were positively chosen for CCR7, and omitted terminally differentiated effector memory CD45RA+ cells. This sample is drawn from a study of shared clonotypes between healthy human individuals. Background on the study: Researchers drew samples from a couple of women and three men aged 18 to 49.

The V gene lost 5 bases and the J gene lost 5 bases, with 9 bases spanning the gap. CDR1 is SEHNR, CDR2 FQNEAQ, per germline (reference sequence). The CDR3 length is 12 residues. General observations from the study: Clonotypes shared by all four sorted-subset donors had higher generation probabilities than non-shared clonotypes. Genetic and exposure-history diversity was limited by the few donors. Larger estimated richness was generally seen in naive subsets than in memory subsets.

The source material was naive CD8+ T cells sorted from blood. The chain uses TRBV7-9 and TRBJ2-5; D unresolved. The source of this sequence is a man aged 18-30 years in good health. The DNA for the CDR3 is TGTGCCAGCAGCGTTCTCAGGGAGACCCAGTACTTC. Protein: CASSVLRETQYF.